This is a list of T cell receptor beta chains from one sample in a study of T cells in Graves' hyperthyroidism and ophthalmopathy. TCRdb passed the multiplex PCR reads through MiXCR, listing each CDR3 protein once. The repertoire holds some 650,000 distinct CDR3 sequences, more than 15% seen once, with roughly 3.3% in the top ten. The sample was blood. The receptors originated from a woman in her 40s with Graves' ophthalmopathy. The CDR3 runs from the conserved cysteine through the conserved F or W. A D gene is named only where the DNA matches it firmly. Clone size is not always given. Where it is, it says once, few, many or a class for expanded clones.

TRBJ2-7,TRBD2,NA,TRBV6-1,CASTPAGGAREQYF,TGTGCCAGCACTCCAGCGGGAGGAGCAAGGGAGCAGTACTTC
TRBJ2-1,NA,many,TRBV6-2/TRBV6-3,CASSYERLTYNEQFF,TGTGCCAGCAGTTACGAGCGGCTCACCTACAATGAGCAGTTCTTC
TRBJ2-6,NA,NA,TRBV30,CAWSVQGLGANVLTF,TGTGCCTGGAGTGTACAAGGGCTAGGGGCCAACGTCCTGACTTTC
TRBJ2-7,NA,NA,TRBV6-2/TRBV6-3,CASKELASYEQYF,TGTGCCAGCAAAGAGCTGGCCTCCTACGAGCAGTACTTC
TRBJ2-3,NA,NA,TRBV10-3,CAIGSGSTDTQYF,TGTGCCATCGGAAGCGGGAGCACAGATACGCAGTATTTT
TRBJ1-4,NA,NA,TRBV28,CASSTHGMSLEKLFF,TGTGCCAGCAGTACACACGGAATGAGTCTGGAAAAACTGTTTTTT
TRBJ1-5,NA,NA,TRBV20-1,CSAISSSGEPQHF,NA
TRBJ1-1,NA,many,TRBV18,CASSLQAAEAFF,TGTGCCAGCTCACTACAGGCGGCTGAAGCTTTCTTT
TRBJ2-1,TRBD1,many,TRBV18,CASSPRQGKGNEQFF,TGTGCCAGCTCACCACGACAGGGGAAGGGCAATGAGCAGTTCTTC
TRBJ2-5,TRBD1,many,TRBV2,CASKVGTGTPGETQYF,TGTGCCAGCAAGGTTGGGACAGGGACCCCGGGGGAGACCCAGTACTTC
TRBJ2-1,TRBD2,many,TRBV11-2,CASSFLAGTESNEQFF,TGTGCCAGCAGCTTCCTAGCGGGGACGGAATCCAATGAGCAGTTCTTC
TRBJ2-2,NA,few,TRBV28,CASSLRQVYTGELFF,TGTGCCAGCAGTTTAAGACAGGTTTACACCGGGGAGCTGTTTTTT
TRBJ2-5,TRBD1,NA,TRBV19,CASSIDRGRETQYF,TGTGCCAGTAGTATCGACAGGGGGAGGGAGACCCAGTACTTC
TRBJ2-3,NA,many,TRBV3-1,CASSQGARGWDTQYF,TGTGCCAGCAGCCAAGGGGCACGGGGTTGGGATACGCAGTATTTT
TRBJ2-1,TRBD2,NA,TRBV6-1,CASKTSSGLEGSYNEQLF,TGTGCCAGCAAGACTAGCTCAGGCCTTGAGGGCTCCTACAATGAGCAGCTCTTC
TRBJ2-1,TRBD2,many,TRBV18,CASWGLAGDNNEQFF,TGTGCCAGCTGGGGACTAGCGGGAGACAACAATGAGCAGTTCTTC
TRBJ2-7,NA,many,TRBV12-3/TRBV12-4,CTSSLTGIPYEQYF,TGTACCAGCAGTTTAACAGGCATCCCCTACGAGCAGTACTTC
TRBJ2-4,TRBD1,NA,TRBV19,CASSTGDRRGNIQYF,TGTGCCAGCTCAACGGGGGACAGGAGAGGTAACATTCAGTACTTC
TRBJ1-6,NA,few,TRBV5-4,CASSLVGVSPLHF,TGTGCCAGCAGCTTGGTGGGGGTCTCACCCCTCCACTTT
TRBJ2-2,TRBD2,few,TRBV30,CAWKPSGRAWTGELFF,TGTGCCTGGAAGCCTAGCGGGAGGGCCTGGACCGGGGAGCTGTTTTTT
TRBJ1-2,NA,few,TRBV25-1,CASSDRVGYGYTF,TGTGCCAGCAGTGACAGGGTGGGCTATGGCTACACCTTC
TRBJ2-1,TRBD2,few,TRBV5-1,CASSATGTSFNEQFF,TGCGCCAGCAGCGCGACCGGGACTAGCTTCAATGAGCAGTTCTTC
TRBJ2-1,NA,NA,TRBV4-2,CASSQDPSWEQFF,TGTGCCAGCAGCCAAGATCCCAGTTGGGAGCAGTTCTTC
TRBJ1-4,NA,NA,TRBV7-9,CASSLGQDYNEKLFF,TGTGCCAGCAGCTTAGGACAGGATTATAATGAAAAACTGTTTTTT
TRBJ2-4,TRBD2,many,TRBV29-1,CSVEEIGAGGIQYF,TGCAGCGTTGAAGAGATAGGGGCGGGGGGGATTCAGTACTTC
TRBJ2-3,NA,many,TRBV20-1,CSASTGSTDTQYF,TGCAGTGCTAGTACAGGGAGCACAGATACGCAGTATTTT
TRBJ2-2,NA,many,TRBV7-2,CASSLGGGGTGELFF,TGTGCCAGCAGCTTGGGCGGGGGCGGCACCGGGGAGCTGTTTTTT
TRBJ1-1,NA,many,TRBV20-1,CSARQQTEAFF,TGCAGTGCTAGACAGCAAACTGAAGCTTTCTTT
TRBJ2-7,NA,many,TRBV11-2,CASSLGQVVGYEQYF,TGTGCCAGCAGCTTAGGTCAGGTAGTCGGCTACGAGCAGTACTTC
TRBJ2-1,NA,few,TRBV19,CASSTLRTASYNEQFF,TGTGCCAGTAGTACCCTCCGGACAGCATCCTACAATGAGCAGTTCTTC
TRBJ2-3,NA,many,TRBV5-5,CASSAAVQPHGTDTQYF,TGTGCCAGCAGCGCGGCAGTACAGCCCCACGGGACAGATACGCAGTATTTT
TRBJ1-5,NA,NA,TRBV19,CASTGSSGRDQPQHF,TGTGCCAGCACCGGCAGCTCCGGGAGGGATCAGCCCCAGCATTTT
TRBJ1-2,NA,many,TRBV3-1,CASSHPGHGYTF,TGTGCCAGCAGCCACCCAGGGCATGGCTACACCTTC
TRBJ1-3,NA,NA,TRBV29-1,CSVGHTSGNTIYF,TGCAGCGTCGGACATACCTCTGGAAACACCATATATTTT
TRBJ1-2,TRBD1,many,TRBV30,CAWSVVGTAYGYTF,TGTGCCTGGAGTGTAGTCGGGACAGCCTATGGCTACACCTTC
TRBJ2-4,NA,NA,TRBV5-1,CASSSGRGNIQYF,TGCGCCAGCAGCTCCGGAAGAGGGAACATTCAGTACTTC
TRBJ2-2,NA,many,TRBV7-2,CASSSTSATGELFF,TGTGCCAGCAGCTCTACTAGTGCCACCGGGGAGCTGTTTTTT
TRBJ1-5,NA,many,TRBV28,CASRDGGRGGRQPQHF,TGTGCCAGCAGGGATGGGGGTAGGGGAGGAAGGCAGCCCCAGCATTTT
TRBJ1-5,NA,few,TRBV6-2/TRBV6-3,CASSYRGRGDNQPQHF,TGTGCCAGCAGTTACAGGGGCAGGGGTGATAATCAGCCCCAGCATTTT
TRBJ2-3,NA,NA,TRBV19,CASRPRGSTDTQYF,TGTGCCAGTCGACCGCGAGGTTCCACAGATACGCAGTATTTT
TRBJ2-5,TRBD1,few,TRBV20-1,CSASRDRGVQETQYF,TGCAGTGCTAGCCGGGACAGGGGGGTCCAAGAGACCCAGTACTTC
TRBJ2-7,TRBD1,many,TRBV30,CAWRGQGRYEQYF,TGTGCCTGGAGGGGACAGGGCCGCTACGAGCAGTACTTC
TRBJ1-5,NA,few,TRBV7-8,CASSPARVGNQPQHF,TGTGCCAGCAGCCCCGCCCGGGTGGGTAATCAGCCCCAGCATTTT
TRBJ1-4,NA,NA,TRBV9,CASSGSVWVFF,TGTGCCAGCAGCGGGAGTGTTTGGGTGTTTTTT
TRBJ2-3,NA,NA,TRBV7-2,CASSPFVDTQYF,TGTGCCAGCAGCCCCTTCGTTGATACGCAGTATTTT
TRBJ1-6,TRBD1,NA,TRBV10-3,CAISEGQGENSPLHF,TGTGCCATCAGTGAAGGACAGGGGGAAAATTCACCCCTCCACTTT
TRBJ2-3,NA,NA,TRBV9,CASSVVEGSTDTQYF,TGTGCCAGCAGCGTAGTAGAGGGGAGCACAGATACGCAGTATTTT
TRBJ2-6,NA,NA,TRBV20-1,CSAHTGFSGANVLTF,TGCAGTGCTCATACGGGTTTCTCTGGGGCCAACGTCCTGACTTTC
TRBJ2-5,TRBD1,few,TRBV6-1,CASSLTGPQGETQYF,TGTGCCAGCAGTTTGACAGGGCCCCAGGGAGAGACCCAGTACTTC
TRBJ2-1,TRBD1,many,TRBV5-1,CASSPPPAWTGVGEQFF,TGCGCCAGCAGCCCCCCCCCGGCGTGGACAGGGGTCGGTGAGCAGTTCTTC
TRBJ2-7,NA,few,TRBV2,CASSEDSYYEQYF,TGTGCCAGCAGTGAAGACAGCTACTACGAGCAGTACTTC
TRBJ2-7,TRBD1,once,TRBV6-5,CASSYDRAEEQYF,TGTGCCAGCAGTTACGACAGGGCTGAGGAGCAGTACTTC
TRBJ1-2,NA,few,TRBV7-2,CASSLARQAGRIYGYTF,TGTGCCAGCAGCTTAGCCCGACAGGCCGGACGTATTTATGGCTACACCTTC
TRBJ1-2,TRBD1,NA,TRBV5-1,CASREGQARDGYTF,TGCGCCAGCAGGGAGGGACAGGCGCGCGATGGCTACACCTTC